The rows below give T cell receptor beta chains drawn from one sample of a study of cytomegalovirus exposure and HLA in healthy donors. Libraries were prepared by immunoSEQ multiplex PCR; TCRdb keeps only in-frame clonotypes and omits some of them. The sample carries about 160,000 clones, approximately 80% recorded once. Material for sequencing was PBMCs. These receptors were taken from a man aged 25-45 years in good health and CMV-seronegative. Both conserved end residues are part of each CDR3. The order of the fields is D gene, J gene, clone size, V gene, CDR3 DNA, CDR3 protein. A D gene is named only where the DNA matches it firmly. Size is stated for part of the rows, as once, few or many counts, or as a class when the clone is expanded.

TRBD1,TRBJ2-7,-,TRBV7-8,TGTGCCAGCAGCTTGCGGACAGGGACGCCCTACGAGCAGTACTTC,CASSLRTGTPYEQYF
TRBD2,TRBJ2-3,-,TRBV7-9,TGTGCCAGCAGCACTTATGTGCTAGCGGGGAGAAGCACAGATACGCAGTATTTT,CASSTYVLAGRSTDTQYF
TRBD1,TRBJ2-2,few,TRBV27,TGTGCCAGCAGGATATTGGGACAGGGGGTGGCCGGGGAGCTGTTTTTT,CASRILGQGVAGELFF
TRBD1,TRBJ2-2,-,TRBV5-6,TGTGCCAGCAGCTTGCCGCAGGGGGCGGACGGGGAGCTGTTTTTT,CASSLPQGADGELFF
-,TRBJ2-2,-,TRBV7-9,TGTGCCAGCAGGAAAGCCCCGACTTCTCCAAACACCGGGGAGCTGTTTTTT,CASRKAPTSPNTGELFF
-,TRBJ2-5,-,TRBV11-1,TGTGCCAGCAGCTTAGAAGGGACACAAGAGACCCAGTACTTC,CASSLEGTQETQYF
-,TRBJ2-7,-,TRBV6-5,TGTGCCAGCAGTTACCCAGCGGATACTACCTACGAGCAGTACTTC,CASSYPADTTYEQYF
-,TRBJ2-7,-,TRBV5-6,TGTGCCAGCAGCCATGGGACAATCGAGCAGTACTTC,CASSHGTIEQYF
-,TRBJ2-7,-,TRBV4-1,TGCGCCAGCAGCCTCCTAGGGGACTCCTACGAGCAGTACTTC,CASSLLGDSYEQYF
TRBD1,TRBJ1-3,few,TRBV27,TGTGCCAGCAAGGGGGCGGGAAACACCATATATTTT,CASKGAGNTIYF
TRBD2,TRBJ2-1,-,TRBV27,TGTGCCAGCAGTTCCTTAGCGGGAGTCATCGATGAGCAGTTCTTC,CASSSLAGVIDEQFF
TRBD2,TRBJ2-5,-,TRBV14,TGTGCCAGCCGTATGCGGGGGGGCCCCCAAGAGACCCAGTACTTC,CASRMRGGPQETQYF
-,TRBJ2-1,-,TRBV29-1,TGCAGCGTTGAAGATCCCCGCCGGCCCCGGGGAGACAATGAGCAGTTCTTC,CSVEDPRRPRGDNEQFF
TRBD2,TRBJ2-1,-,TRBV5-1,TGCGCCAGCAGTCCGGCGGGGGTTTTTAACAATGAGCAGTTCTTC,CASSPAGVFNNEQFF
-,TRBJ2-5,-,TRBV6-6,TGTGCCAGCAGTTACGATGTGGTGGCTAGTGAGACCCAGTACTTC,CASSYDVVASETQYF
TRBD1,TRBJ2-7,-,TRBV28,TGTGCCAGCAGCCTATTACGGGACAGGCCCGACGAGCAGTACTTC,CASSLLRDRPDEQYF